This T cell receptor (beta chain) was documented in a study of T cells in Graves' hyperthyroidism and ophthalmopathy. Study-level information: Peripheral blood was secured at the point of initial diagnosis, before any treatment.

Template material for amplifying TCR beta CDR3 regions consisted of RNA transcripts. Using the HTBI primer set, a first-round RT-PCR was run on the TCR CDR3. TCRdb used MiXCR to reprocess the multiplex PCR reads, holding one entry per CDR3 protein. Among hundreds of thousands of distinct CDR3 sequences listed, under 25% were seen once. This CDR3 is built from 16 residues. The germline gives CDR1 LGHNA, CDR2 YNFKEQ. With 4 bases clipped from V and 5 bases from J, the junction kept 5 bases outside the gene matches. This clonotype was detected ten times or more. Thyroid ultrasound and orbital computed tomography, with clinical symptoms and serum thyroxine and TRAb, informed diagnoses.

The rearrangement uses TRBV4-2 and TRBJ2-1, with TRBD2 matching over 13 bases. The sample taken for sequencing was blood. The origin of this receptor is a man aged 25 to 40 with Graves' ophthalmopathy. In DNA form, the CDR3 reads TGTGCCAGCAGCCCAACTAGCGGGAGGGCCGACAATGAGCAGTTCTTC. Amino acids: CASSPTSGRADNEQFF.